The TCR beta chain under discussion was sequenced for a study of T cell responses to AZD1222 COVID-19 vaccine. Study-wide findings and caveats: White British people made up most donors, females outnumbered males, and clonal diversity was possibly underestimated.

The data were produced by immunoSEQ multiplex PCR, yet TCRdb's version contains in-frame clones alone and is incomplete. The table shows 130,000 to 150,000 clones, with just over 85% occurring only once. Remarks on this clone: Its target is not known.

Sequences were derived from peripheral blood, sampled 28 days after the second AZD1222 dose. This TCR derives from an adult who received the AZD1222 COVID-19 vaccine.

CDR3 protein: CASSSPRGGAFF. Written as DNA, the CDR3 is TGTGCCAGCAGTTCCCCTAGGGGGGGGGCTTTCTTT. The chain joins TRBV6-5 to TRBJ1-1; D is possibly TRBD1 (6 bases). Germline-derived CDR1 and CDR2 are MNHEY and SVGAGI. The CDR3 is made up of 12 amino acids. Deletions cut 4 bases from V and 11 bases from J, with 14 bases between.